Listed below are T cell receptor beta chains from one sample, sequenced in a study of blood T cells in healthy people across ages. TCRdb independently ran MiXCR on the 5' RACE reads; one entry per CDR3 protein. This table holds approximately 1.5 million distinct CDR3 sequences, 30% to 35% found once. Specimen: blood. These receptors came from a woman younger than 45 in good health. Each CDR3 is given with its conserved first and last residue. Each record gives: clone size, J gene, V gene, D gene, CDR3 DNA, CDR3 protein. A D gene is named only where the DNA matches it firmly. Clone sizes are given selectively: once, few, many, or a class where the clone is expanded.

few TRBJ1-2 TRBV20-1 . TGCAGTGCTACTCTCCAAAACTATGGCTACACCTTC CSATLQNYGYTF
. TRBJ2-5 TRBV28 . TGTGCCAGCAGTCCCTTAATCACGAGGTCATCCGAGACCCAGTACTTC CASSPLITRSSETQYF
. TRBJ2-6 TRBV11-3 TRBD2 TGTGCCAGCAGCCCAGGACTAGCGGGGGGGCCTGGGGCCAACGTCCTGACTTTC CASSPGLAGGPGANVLTF
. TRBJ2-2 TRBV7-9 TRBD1 TGTGCCAGCAGCTTCGAGACAGGGGTTGCCGGGGAGCTGTTTTTT CASSFETGVAGELFF
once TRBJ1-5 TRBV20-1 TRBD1 TGCAGTGCAAACAGGGGGCTAAACAATCAGCCCCAGCATTTT CSANRGLNNQPQHF
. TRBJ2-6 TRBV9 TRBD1 TGTGCCAGCAGCGCCCCTCGAGGATCGGGACAGGGTGAAACTGGGGCCAACGTCCTGACTTTC CASSAPRGSGQGETGANVLTF
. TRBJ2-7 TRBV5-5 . TGTGCCAGCAGCTTGGCCGGGGACGCGACCTACGAGCAGTACTTC CASSLAGDATYEQYF
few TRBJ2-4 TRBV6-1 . TGTGCCAGCAGTGAAATGGGGAACCAAAACATTCAGTACTTC CASSEMGNQNIQYF
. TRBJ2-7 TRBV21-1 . TGTGCCAGCAGCAAAGCGGCCCCGATCTACGAGCAGTACTTC CASSKAAPIYEQYF
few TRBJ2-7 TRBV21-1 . TGTGCCAGCAGCAAAAGGTCCAGGACGACCTACGAGCAGTACTTC CASSKRSRTTYEQYF
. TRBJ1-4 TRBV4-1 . TGCGTCAGCAGCCAAGGCCCAGGGTTTCGGGAAAAACTGTTTTTT CVSSQGPGFREKLFF
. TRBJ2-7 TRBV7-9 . TGTGCCAGCAGCTCCACCCTTCCGACTAGGAGCTCCTACGAGCAGTACTTC CASSSTLPTRSSYEQYF
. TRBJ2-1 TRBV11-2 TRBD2 TGTGCCAGCAGCTTAGGTGAGACTAGCTATTTGGATGAGCAGTTCTTC CASSLGETSYLDEQFF
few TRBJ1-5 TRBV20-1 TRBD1 TGCAGTGCCCCCGGACAGGGCAATCAGCCCCAGCATTTT CSAPGQGNQPQHF
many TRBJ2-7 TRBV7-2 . TGTGCCAGCAGTCCTGGGAGATACGAGCAGTACTTC CASSPGRYEQYF
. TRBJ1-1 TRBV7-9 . TGTGCCAACAGCTTAGCTCGGGGTCGTTTCGAAATGAACACTGAAGCTTTCTTT CANSLARGRFEMNTEAFF
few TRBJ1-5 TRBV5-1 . TGCGCCAGCAGCTTGGGGGGCGGGGGCCGTCAGCCCCAGCATTTT CASSLGGGGRQPQHF
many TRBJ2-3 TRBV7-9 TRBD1 TGTGCCAGCAGTCGGACAGGGGATACGCAGTATTTT CASSRTGDTQYF
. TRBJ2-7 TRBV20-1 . TGCAGTGCTAGAGTTTTGGGAGACTCGAGGGAGCAGTACTTC CSARVLGDSREQYF
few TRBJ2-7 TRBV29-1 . TGCAGCGTTGAAGAGACGGGGTCCTACGAGCAGTACTTC CSVEETGSYEQYF
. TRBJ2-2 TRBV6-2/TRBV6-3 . TGTGCCAGCAGAGCTAGGGGAGCCGGGGAGTTGTTTTTT CASRARGAGELFF
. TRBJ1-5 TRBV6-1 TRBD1 TGTGCCAGCAGTCGGGACAGGAGCGGTCGCAATCAGCCCCAGCATTTT CASSRDRSGRNQPQHF
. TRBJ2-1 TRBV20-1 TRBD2 TGCAGTGCTAGAGAGGGGGGGTCCGCTTTTACCAATGAGCAGTTCTTC CSAREGGSAFTNEQFF
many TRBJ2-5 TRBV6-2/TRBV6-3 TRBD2 TGTGCCAGCACTTTGGCGGGACTAGCGGGAGTTGGGACCCAGTACTTC CASTLAGLAGVGTQYF
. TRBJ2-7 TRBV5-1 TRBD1 TGCGCCAGCAGCTGGGGGACAGGGGCGGCCGAGCAGTACTTC CASSWGTGAAEQYF
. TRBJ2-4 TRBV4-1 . TGCGCCAGCAGCCAAGTAGGGGGAGCCAAAAACATTCAGTACTTC CASSQVGGAKNIQYF
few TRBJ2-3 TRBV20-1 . TGCAGTGCTTTTTCCACGTTCAGGGGGGGAGATACGCAGTATTTT CSAFSTFRGGDTQYF
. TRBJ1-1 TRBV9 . TGTGCCAGCAGCGTATCAGATATCACTGAAGCTTTCTTT CASSVSDITEAFF
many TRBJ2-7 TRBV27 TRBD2 TGTGCCAGCAGTTGGGATTTCAGCGGGAGATATCCCTACGAGCAGTACTTC CASSWDFSGRYPYEQYF
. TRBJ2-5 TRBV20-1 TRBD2 TGCAGTGCTGTACTAGGCGGGGGGGCGGTGGAGACCCAGTACTTC CSAVLGGGAVETQYF
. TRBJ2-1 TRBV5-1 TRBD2 TGCGCCAGCAGCCCCTTAGCGGGGGGGACCAACAATGAGCAGTTCTTC CASSPLAGGTNNEQFF
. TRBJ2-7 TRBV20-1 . TGCAGTGCTAGAGTCGACAGGATGAGCGCCTACGAGCAGTACTTC CSARVDRMSAYEQYF
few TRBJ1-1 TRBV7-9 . TGTGCCAGCAGATACAGGGTCGACACTGAAGCTTTCTTT CASRYRVDTEAFF
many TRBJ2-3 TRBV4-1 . TGCGCCAGCAGCCAATCTAGATACACAGATACGCAGTATTTT CASSQSRYTDTQYF
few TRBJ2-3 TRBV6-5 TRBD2 TGTGCCAGCAGTTACACTAGCGGGGGGGTAGATACGCAGTATTTT CASSYTSGGVDTQYF
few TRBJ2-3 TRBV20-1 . TGCAGTGCTAGAGATCCTCGGTCGGGGGCCGCAGATACGCAGTATTTT CSARDPRSGAADTQYF
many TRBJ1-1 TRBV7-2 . TGTGCCAGCAGCTTAGATGGGGGTACGAACACTGAAGCTTTCTTT CASSLDGGTNTEAFF
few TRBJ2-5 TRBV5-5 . TGTGCCAGCAGCCTCGGGCTCAGGGCTGCCCGAGAGACCCAGTACTTC CASSLGLRAARETQYF
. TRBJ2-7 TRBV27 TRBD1 TGTGCCAGCAGTTTTAAACAGGGGGGCGACGAGCAGTACTTC CASSFKQGGDEQYF